This TCR beta chain was sequenced in a study of blood T cell repertoires in COVID-19. As for the study in general: T cells, B-cell-depleted T cells, or PBMCs provided the cDNA or gDNA that served as material.

As processed by the authors: Reference gene primer amplification in the assay estimated nucleated cell counts. The method was immunoSEQ multiplex PCR; TCRdb's version includes in-frame clones alone and lacks a portion of them. The V and J calls and the clone size are those of that table, but D and trimming were determined from the DNA. The repertoire consists of 130,000 to 150,000 clones, with 80% occurring once and the leading ten covering over 10%. V gave up 4 bases and J gave up 7 bases, with 17 bases separating them. The CDR3 has 15 residues. In germline, CDR1 is LNHDA, CDR2 SQIVND (reference sequence).

Sequencing used peripheral blood. This clonotype was sampled from a man in his 60s with active or convalescent COVID-19. The V and J genes are TRBV19 and TRBJ2-1; possible D gene TRBD2, 6 bases. In nucleotides, the CDR3 is TGTGCCAGTAGTACTAGGAGGGCCGATACTAATGAGCAGTTCTTC. It encodes CASSTRRADTNEQFF.